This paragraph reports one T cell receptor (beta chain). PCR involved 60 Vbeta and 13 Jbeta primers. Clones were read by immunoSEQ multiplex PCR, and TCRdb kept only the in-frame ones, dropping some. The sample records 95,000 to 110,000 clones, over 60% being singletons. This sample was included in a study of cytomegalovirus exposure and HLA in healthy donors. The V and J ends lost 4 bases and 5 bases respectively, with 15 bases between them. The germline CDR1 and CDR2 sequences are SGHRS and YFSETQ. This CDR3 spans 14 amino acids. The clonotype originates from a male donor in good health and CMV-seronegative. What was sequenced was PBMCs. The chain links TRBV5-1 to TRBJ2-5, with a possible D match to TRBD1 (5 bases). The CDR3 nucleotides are TGCGCCAGCAGCACAGTCAGGGTGGAGGAGACCCAGTACTTC. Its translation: CASSTVRVEETQYF.